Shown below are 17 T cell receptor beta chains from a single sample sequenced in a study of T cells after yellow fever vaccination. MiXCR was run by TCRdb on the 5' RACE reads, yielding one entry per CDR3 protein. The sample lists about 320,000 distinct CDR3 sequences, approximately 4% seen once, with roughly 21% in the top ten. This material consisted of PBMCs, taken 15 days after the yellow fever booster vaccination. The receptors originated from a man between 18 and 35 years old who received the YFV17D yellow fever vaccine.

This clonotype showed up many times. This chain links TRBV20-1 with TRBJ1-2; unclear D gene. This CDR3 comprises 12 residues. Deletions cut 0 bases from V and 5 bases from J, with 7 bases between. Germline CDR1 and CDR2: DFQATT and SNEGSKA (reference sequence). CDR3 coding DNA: TGCAGTGCTAGAGATAACATGTATGGCTACACCTTC. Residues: CSARDNMYGYTF.

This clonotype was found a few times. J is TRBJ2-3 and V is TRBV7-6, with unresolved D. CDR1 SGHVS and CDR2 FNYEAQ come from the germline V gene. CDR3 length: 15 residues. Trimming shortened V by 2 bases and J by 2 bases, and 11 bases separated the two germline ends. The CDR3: CASSLRVLPTDTQYF. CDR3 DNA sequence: TGTGCCAGCAGCTTAAGGGTGCTACCCACAGATACGCAGTATTTT.

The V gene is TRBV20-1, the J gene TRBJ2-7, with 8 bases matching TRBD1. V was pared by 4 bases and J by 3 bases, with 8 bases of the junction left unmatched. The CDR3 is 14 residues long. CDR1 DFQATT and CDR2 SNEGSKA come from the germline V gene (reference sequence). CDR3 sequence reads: CSAKPGQGDYEQYV. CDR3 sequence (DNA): TGCAGTGCTAAACCCGGACAGGGTGACTACGAGCAGTACGTC.

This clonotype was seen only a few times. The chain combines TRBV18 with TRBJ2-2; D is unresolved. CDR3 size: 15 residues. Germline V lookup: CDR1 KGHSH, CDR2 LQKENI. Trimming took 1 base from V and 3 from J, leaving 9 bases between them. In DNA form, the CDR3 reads TGTGCCAGCTCACCACGTGGCAGCGACACCGGGGAGCTGTTTTTT. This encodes CASSPRGSDTGELFF.

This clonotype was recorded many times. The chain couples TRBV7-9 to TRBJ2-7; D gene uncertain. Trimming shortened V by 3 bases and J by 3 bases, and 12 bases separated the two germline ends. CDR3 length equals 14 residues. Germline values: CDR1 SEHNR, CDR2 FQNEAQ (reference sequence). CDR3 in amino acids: CASSLEETSYEQYF. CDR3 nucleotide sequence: TGTGCCAGCAGCTTGGAAGAAACAAGCTACGAGCAGTACTTC. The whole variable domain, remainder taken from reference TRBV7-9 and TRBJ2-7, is DTGVSQNPRHKITKRGQNVTFRCDPISEHNRLYWYRQTLGQGPEFLTYFQNEAQLEKSRLLSDRFSAERPKGSFSTLEIQRTEQGDSAMYLCASSLEETSYEQYFGPGTRLTVT.

CDR3 amino acids: CASSLPGVAYGYTF. Here the CDR3 DNA reads TGTGCCAGCAGCTTACCCGGGGTCGCCTATGGCTACACCTTC. The J gene is TRBJ1-2, the V gene TRBV7-9; D gene ambiguous. Per germline, CDR1 SEHNR and CDR2 FQNEAQ (reference sequence). Trimming pared 2 bases from V and 4 bases from J, leaving 11 bases between. The CDR3 totals 14 residues.

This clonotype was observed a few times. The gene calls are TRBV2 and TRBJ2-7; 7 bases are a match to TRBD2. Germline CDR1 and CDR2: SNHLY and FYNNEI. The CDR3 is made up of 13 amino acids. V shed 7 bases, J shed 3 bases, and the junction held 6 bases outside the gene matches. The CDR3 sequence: CASTALAYYEQYF. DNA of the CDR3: TGTGCCAGCACGGCACTAGCGTACTACGAGCAGTACTTC.

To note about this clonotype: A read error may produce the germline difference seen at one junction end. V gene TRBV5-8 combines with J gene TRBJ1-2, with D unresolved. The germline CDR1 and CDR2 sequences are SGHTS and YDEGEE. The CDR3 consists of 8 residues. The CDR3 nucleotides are TGTGCCAGCAGCCCTCAGGACTTC. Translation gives CASSPQDF.

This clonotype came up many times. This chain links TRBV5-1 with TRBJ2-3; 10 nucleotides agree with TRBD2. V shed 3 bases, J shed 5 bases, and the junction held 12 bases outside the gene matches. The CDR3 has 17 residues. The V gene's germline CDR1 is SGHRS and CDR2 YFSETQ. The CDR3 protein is CASSYSSSGGAGDTQYF. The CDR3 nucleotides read TGCGCCAGCAGCTACAGTAGCAGCGGGGGGGCCGGAGATACGCAGTATTTT.

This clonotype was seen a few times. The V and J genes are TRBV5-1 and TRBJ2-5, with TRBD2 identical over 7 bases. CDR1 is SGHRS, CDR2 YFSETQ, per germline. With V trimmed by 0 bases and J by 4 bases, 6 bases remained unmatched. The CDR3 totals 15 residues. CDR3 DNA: TGCGCCAGCAGCTTGGGAGCGGGACCAGGAGAGACCCAGTACTTC. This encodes CASSLGAGPGETQYF.

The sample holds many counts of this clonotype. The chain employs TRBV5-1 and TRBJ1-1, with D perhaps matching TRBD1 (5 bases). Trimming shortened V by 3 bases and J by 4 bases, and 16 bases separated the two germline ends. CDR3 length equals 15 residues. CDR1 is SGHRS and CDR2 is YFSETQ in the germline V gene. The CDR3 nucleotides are TGCGCCAGCAGCTCTGATCCGACGGGGGGCACTGAAGCTTTCTTT. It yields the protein CASSSDPTGGTEAFF.

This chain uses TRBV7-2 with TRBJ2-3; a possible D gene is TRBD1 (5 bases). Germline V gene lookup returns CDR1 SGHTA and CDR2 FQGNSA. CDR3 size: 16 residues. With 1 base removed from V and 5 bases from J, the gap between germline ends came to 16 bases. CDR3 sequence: CASSLGGQGRGDTQYF. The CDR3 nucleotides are TGTGCCAGCAGCTTAGGGGGTCAGGGCCGTGGAGATACGCAGTATTTT.

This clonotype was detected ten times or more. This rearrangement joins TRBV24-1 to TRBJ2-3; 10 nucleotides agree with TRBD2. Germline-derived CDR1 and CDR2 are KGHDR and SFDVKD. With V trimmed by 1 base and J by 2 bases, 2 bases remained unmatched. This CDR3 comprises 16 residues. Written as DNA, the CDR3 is TGTGCCACCAGTGATTTTACTAGCGGGGACACAGATACGCAGTATTTT. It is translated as CATSDFTSGDTDTQYF.

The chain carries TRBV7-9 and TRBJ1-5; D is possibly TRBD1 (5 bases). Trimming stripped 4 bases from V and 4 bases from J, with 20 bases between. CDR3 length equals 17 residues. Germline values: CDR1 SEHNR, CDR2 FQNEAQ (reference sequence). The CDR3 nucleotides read TGTGCCAGCAGCTCCGGGGGGTTGGGGGTGCCTAATCAGCCCCAGCATTTT. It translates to CASSSGGLGVPNQPQHF.

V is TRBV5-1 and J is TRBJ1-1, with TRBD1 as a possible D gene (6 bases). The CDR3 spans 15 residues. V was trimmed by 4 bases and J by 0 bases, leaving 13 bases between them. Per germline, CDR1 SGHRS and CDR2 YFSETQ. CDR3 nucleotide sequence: TGCGCCAGCAGCGAGGCGGGACACCTGAACACTGAAGCTTTCTTT. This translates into CASSEAGHLNTEAFF.

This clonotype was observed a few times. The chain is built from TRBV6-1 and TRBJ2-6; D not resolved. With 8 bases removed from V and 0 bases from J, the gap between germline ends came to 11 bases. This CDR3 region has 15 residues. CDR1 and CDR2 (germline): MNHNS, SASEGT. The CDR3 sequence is CASCSALSGANVLTF. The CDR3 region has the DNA TGTGCCAGCTGTTCGGCCCTCTCTGGGGCCAACGTCCTGACTTTC.

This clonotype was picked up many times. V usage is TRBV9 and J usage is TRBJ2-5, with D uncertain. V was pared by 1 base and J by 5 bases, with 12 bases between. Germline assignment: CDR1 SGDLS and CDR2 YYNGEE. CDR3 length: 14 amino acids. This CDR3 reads CASSVFGLGETQYF. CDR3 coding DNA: TGTGCCAGCAGCGTATTCGGGCTCGGGGAGACCCAGTACTTC.